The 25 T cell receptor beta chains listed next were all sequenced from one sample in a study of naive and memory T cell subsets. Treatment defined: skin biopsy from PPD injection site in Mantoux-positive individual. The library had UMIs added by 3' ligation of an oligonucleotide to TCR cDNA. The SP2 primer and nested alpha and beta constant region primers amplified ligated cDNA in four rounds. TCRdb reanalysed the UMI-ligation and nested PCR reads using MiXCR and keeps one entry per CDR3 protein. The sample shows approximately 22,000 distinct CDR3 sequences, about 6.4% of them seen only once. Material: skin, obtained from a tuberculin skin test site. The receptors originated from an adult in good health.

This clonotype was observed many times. CDR3 nucleotides: TGTGCCAGCAGCCCCAGGAACACTGAAGCTTTCTTT. Its translation: CASSPRNTEAFF. This rearrangement joins TRBV7-8 to TRBJ1-1; D is uncertain. The germline CDR1 and CDR2 sequences are SGHVS and FQNEAQ. The CDR3 consists of 12 residues. Trimming took 5 bases from V and 1 from J, leaving 5 bases between them.

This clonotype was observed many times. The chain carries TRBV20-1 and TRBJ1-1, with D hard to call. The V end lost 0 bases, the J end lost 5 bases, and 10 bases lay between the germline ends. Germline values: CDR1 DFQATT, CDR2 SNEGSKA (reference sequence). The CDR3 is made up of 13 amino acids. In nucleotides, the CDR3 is TGCAGTGCTAGAGAAATGGGGTCGACTGAAGCTTTCTTT. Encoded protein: CSAREMGSTEAFF.

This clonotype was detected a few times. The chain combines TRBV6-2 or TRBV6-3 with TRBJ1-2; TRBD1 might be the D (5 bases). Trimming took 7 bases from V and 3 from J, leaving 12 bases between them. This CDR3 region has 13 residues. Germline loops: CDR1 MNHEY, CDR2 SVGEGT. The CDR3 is CASTLRGDYGYTF. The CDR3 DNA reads TGTGCCAGCACTTTAAGGGGAGACTATGGCTACACCTTC.

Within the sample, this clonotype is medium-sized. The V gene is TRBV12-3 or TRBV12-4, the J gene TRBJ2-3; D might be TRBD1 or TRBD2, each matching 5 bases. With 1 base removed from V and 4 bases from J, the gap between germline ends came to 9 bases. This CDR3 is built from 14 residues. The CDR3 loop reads CASSLGGSADTQYF. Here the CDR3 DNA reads TGTGCCAGCAGTTTAGGGGGGTCCGCAGATACGCAGTATTTT.

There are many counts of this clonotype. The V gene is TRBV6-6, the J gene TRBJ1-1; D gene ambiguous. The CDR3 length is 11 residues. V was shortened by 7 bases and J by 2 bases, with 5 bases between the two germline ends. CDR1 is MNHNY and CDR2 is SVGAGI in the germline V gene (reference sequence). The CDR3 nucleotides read TGTGCCAGCACGGTAAACACTGAAGCTTTCTTT. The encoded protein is CASTVNTEAFF.

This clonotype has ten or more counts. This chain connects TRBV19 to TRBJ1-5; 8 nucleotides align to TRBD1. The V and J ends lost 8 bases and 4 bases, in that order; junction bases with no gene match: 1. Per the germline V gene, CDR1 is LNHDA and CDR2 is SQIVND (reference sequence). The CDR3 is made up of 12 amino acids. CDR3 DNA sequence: TGTGCCAGTGGACAGGGAAATCAGCCCCAGCATTTT. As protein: CASGQGNQPQHF.

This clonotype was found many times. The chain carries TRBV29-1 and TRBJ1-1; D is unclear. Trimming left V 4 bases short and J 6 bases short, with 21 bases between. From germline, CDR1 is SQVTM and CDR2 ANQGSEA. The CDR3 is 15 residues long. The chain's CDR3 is CSVAETGRISAEAFF. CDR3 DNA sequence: TGCAGCGTTGCGGAAACCGGGAGGATTAGCGCTGAAGCTTTCTTT.

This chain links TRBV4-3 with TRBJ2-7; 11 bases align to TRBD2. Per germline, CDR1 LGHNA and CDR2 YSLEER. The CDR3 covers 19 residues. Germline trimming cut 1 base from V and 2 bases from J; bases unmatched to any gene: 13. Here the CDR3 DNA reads TGCGCCAGCAGCCAAGCGGTGGCCCCGGGACTAGCGGAAGCCTACGAGCAGTACTTC. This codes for CASSQAVAPGLAEAYEQYF.

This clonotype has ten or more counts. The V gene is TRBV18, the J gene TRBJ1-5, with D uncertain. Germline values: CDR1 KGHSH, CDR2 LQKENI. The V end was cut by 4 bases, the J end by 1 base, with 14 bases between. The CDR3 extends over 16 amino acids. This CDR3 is CASSLYGDESNQPQHF. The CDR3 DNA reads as TGTGCCAGCTCACTTTACGGGGATGAAAGCAATCAGCCCCAGCATTTT.

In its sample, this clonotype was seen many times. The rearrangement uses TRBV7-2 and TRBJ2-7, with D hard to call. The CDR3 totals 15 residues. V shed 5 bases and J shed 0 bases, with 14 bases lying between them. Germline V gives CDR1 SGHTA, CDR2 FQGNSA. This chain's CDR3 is CASSKGSYSSYEQYF. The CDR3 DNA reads TGTGCCAGCAGCAAAGGTAGTTATAGCTCCTACGAGCAGTACTTC.

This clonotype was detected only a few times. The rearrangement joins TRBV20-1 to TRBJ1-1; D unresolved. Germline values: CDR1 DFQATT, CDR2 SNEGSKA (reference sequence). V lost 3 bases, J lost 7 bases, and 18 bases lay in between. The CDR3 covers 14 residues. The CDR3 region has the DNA TGCAGTGCTAGGCCAACCTACATAGTTCTTGAAGCTTTCTTT. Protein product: CSARPTYIVLEAFF.

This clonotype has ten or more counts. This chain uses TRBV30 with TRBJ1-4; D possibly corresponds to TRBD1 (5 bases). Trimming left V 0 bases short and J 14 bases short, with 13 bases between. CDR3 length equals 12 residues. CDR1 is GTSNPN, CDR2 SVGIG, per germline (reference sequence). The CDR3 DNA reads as TGTGCCTGGAGTGTACGTGGCAGGGATCTGTTTTTT. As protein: CAWSVRGRDLFF.

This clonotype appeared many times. CDR3 nucleotides: TGCAGTGCTCCGGGTAGGGGACTAGCGGGAAACAATGAGCAGTTCTTC. It codes for CSAPGRGLAGNNEQFF. The chain combines TRBV20-1 with TRBJ2-1, with TRBD2 identical over 13 bases. Trimming at V came to 5 bases and at J to 5 bases, leaving 9 bases not matched to a gene. CDR1 DFQATT and CDR2 SNEGSKA come from the germline V gene (reference sequence). The CDR3 is made up of 16 amino acids.

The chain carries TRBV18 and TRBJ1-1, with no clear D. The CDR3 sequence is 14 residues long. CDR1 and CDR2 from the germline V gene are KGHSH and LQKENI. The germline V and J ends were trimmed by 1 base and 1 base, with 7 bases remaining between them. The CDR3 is CASSPLERNTEAFF. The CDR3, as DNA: TGTGCCAGCTCACCACTGGAGAGGAACACTGAAGCTTTCTTT.

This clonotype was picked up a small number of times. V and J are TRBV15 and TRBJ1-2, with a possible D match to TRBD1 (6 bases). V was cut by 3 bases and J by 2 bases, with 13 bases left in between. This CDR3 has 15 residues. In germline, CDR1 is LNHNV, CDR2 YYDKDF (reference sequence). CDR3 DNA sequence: TGTGCCACCAGCAGCCTGGGGGCGGCGAACTATGGCTACACCTTC. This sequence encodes CATSSLGAANYGYTF. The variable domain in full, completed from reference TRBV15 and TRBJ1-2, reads DAMVIQNPRYQVTQFGKPVTLSCSQTLNHNVMYWYQQKSSQAPKLLFHYYDKDFNNEADTPDNFQSRRPNTSFCFLDIRSPGLGDTAMYLCATSSLGAANYGYTFGSGTRLTVV.

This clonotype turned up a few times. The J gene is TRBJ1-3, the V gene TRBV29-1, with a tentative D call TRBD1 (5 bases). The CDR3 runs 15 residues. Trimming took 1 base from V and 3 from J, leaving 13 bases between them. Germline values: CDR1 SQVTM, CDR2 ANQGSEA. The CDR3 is CSVEAIGTFGNTIYF. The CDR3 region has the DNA TGCAGCGTTGAAGCAATCGGGACCTTTGGAAACACCATATATTTT.

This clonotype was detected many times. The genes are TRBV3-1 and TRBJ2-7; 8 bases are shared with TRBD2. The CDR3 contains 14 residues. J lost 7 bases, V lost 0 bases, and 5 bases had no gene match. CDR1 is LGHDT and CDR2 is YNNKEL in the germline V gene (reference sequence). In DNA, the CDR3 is TGTGCCAGCAGCCAAGAGGCGGGGGGTGGGGAGCAGTACTTC. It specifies CASSQEAGGGEQYF.

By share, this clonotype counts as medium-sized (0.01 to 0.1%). DNA for the CDR3: TGCAGCGTTGCCCCAGGACTAGCGGGAGTCGAGCAGTACTTC. It yields the protein CSVAPGLAGVEQYF. J is TRBJ2-7 and V is TRBV29-1; 13 bases align to TRBD2. There are 14 residues in the CDR3. Germline V gene data show CDR1 as SQVTM and CDR2 as ANQGSEA. V lost 4 bases and J lost 6; bases outside the gene matches: 6.

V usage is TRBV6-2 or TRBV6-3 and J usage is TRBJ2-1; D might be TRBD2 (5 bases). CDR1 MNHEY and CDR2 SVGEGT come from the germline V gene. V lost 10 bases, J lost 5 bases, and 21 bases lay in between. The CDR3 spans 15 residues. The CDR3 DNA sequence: TGTGCCACCTCGCGCCTAGCCCTTTCCCACAATGAGCAGTTCTTC. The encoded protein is CATSRLALSHNEQFF.

CDR3 nucleotides: TGTGCCAGCAGCGTGGGTCAGGGGAGGGATGGCTACACCTTC. Translation: CASSVGQGRDGYTF. The gene calls are TRBV9 and TRBJ1-2; possibly TRBD1 for D (6 bases). The V gene lost 2 bases and the J gene lost 6 bases, with 14 bases spanning the gap. Germline-derived CDR1 and CDR2 are SGDLS and YYNGEE. The CDR3 is made up of 14 amino acids.

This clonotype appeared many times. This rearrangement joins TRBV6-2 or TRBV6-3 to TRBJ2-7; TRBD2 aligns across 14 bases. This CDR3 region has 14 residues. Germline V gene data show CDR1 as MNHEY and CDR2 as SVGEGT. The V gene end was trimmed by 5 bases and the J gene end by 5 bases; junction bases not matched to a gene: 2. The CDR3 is CASSRLAGGHEQYF. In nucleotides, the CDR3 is TGTGCCAGCAGTCGACTAGCGGGAGGGCACGAGCAGTACTTC.

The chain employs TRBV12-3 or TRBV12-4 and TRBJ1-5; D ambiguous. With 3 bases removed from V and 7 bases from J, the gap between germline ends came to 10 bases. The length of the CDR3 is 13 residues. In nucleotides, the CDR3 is TGTGCCAGCAGTTTTCGGGAGCCCCAGCCCCAGCATTTT. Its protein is CASSFREPQPQHF.

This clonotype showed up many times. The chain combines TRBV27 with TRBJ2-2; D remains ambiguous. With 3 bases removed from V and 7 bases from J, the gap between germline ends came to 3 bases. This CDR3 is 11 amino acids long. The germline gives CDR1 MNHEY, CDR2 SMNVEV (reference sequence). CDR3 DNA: TGTGCCAGCAGTTTCGGCGGGGAGCTGTTTTTT. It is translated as CASSFGGELFF.

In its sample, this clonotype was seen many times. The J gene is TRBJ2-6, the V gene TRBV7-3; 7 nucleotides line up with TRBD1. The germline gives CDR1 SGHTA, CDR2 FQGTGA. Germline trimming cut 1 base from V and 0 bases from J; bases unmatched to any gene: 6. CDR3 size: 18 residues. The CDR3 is CASSLIGTANSGANVLTF. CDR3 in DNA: TGTGCCAGCAGCTTAATCGGGACAGCAAACTCTGGGGCCAACGTCCTGACTTTC. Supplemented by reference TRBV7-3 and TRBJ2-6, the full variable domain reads GAGVSQTPSNKVTEKGKYVELRCDPISGHTALYWYRQSLGQGPEFLIYFQGTGAADDSGLPNDRFFAVRPEGSVSTLKIQRTERGDSAVYLCASSLIGTANSGANVLTFGAGSRLTVL.

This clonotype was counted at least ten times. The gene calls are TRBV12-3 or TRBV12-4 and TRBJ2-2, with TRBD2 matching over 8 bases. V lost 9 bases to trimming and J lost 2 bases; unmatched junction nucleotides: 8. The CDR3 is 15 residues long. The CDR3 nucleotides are TGTGCCAGTCGGGCTAGCGGGCAAAACACCGGGGAGCTGTTTTTT. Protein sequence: CASRASGQNTGELFF.